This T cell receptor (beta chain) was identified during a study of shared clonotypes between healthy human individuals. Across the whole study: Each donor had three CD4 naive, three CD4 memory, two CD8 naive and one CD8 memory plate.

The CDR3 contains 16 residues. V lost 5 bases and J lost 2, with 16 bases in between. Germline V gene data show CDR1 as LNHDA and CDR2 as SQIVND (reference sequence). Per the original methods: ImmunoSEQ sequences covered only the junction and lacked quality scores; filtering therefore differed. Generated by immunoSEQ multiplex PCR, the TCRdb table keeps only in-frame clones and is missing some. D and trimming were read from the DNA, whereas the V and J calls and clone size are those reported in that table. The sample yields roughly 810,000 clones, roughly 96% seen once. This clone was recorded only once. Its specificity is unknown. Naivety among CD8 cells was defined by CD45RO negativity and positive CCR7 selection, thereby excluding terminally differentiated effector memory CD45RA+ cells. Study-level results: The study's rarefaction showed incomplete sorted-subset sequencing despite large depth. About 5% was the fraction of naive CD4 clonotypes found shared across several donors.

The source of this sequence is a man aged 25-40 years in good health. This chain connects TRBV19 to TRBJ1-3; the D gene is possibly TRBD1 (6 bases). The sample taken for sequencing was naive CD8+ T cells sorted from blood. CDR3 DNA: TGTGCCAGTAGTCCCCCGCGGGGGCGACCTGGAAACACCATATATTTT. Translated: CASSPPRGRPGNTIYF.